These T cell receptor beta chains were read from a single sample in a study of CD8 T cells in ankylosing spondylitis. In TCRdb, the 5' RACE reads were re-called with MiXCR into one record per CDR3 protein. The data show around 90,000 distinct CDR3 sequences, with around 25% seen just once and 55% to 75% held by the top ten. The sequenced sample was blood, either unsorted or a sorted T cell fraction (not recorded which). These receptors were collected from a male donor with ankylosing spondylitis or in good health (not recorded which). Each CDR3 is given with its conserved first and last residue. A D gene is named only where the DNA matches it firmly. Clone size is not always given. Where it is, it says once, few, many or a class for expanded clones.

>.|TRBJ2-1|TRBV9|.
TGTGCCAGCAGCGCGACGGGCACCCACAATGAGCAGTTCTTC
CASSATGTHNEQFF
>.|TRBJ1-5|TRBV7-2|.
TGTGCCAGCAGCTTATTGCCTTCCCAACCCAATCAGCCCCAGCATTTT
CASSLLPSQPNQPQHF
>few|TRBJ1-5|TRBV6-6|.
TGTGCCAGCAGGGAAAGCAATCAGCCCCAGCATTTT
CASRESNQPQHF
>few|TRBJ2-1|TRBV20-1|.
TGCAGTGCTGGAGGGGGGGGACAGGCTAATGAGCAGTTCTTC
CSAGGGGQANEQFF
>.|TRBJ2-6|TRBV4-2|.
TGTGCCAGCAGCCAACTAACGAGCTCTGGGGCCAACGTCCTGACTTTC
CASSQLTSSGANVLTF
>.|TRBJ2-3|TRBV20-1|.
TGCAGTGCTAGAGATATAGATACGCAGTATTTT
CSARDIDTQYF
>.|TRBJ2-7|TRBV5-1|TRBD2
TGCGCCAGCAGCTTGACTAGCGGAGCCCGGGAGCAGTACTTC
CASSLTSGAREQYF
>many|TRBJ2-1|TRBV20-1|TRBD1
TGCAGTGCTGGACAGGGGCTTATAGATGAGCAGTTCTTC
CSAGQGLIDEQFF
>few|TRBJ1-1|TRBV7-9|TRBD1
TGTGCCAGCAGCTTAACGTACAGGGGGCCAGCTTTCTTT
CASSLTYRGPAFF
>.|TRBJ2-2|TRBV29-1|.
TGCAGCGTTCCCGGCGGGGTCACCGGGGAGCTGTTTTTT
CSVPGGVTGELFF
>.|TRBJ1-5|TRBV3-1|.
TGTGCCAGCAGCCGGGAGCGGGAACAGCCCCAGCATTTT
CASSREREQPQHF
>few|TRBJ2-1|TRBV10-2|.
TGCGCCAGCAGTGAAGCCGCCCCCGAGCAGTTCTTC
CASSEAAPEQFF
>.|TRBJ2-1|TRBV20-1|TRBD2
TGCAGTGCTAGAGTTGGTCTAGCGGGGGATGAGCAGTTCTTC
CSARVGLAGDEQFF
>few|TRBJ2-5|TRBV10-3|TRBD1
TGTGCCATCAGTAAAACAGGGGGTGATAGAGAGACCCAGTACTTC
CAISKTGGDRETQYF
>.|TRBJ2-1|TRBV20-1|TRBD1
TGCAGTGCGGAGATTACGGGACAGGGCGAGGATGAGCAGTTCTTC
CSAEITGQGEDEQFF
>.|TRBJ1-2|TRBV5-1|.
TGCGCCAGCAGCTTCTCGGGGGGATCGGAGGTTGGCTACACCTTC
CASSFSGGSEVGYTF
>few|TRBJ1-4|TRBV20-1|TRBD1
TGCAGTGCTAGAGATCTCGCAGGGGGCTCAACTAATGAAAAACTGTTTTTT
CSARDLAGGSTNEKLFF
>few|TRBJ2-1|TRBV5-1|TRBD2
TGCGCCAGCAGCCTCCGGGATAAAGGAGACGGGGGGGCCAACAATGAGCAGTTCTTC
CASSLRDKGDGGANNEQFF
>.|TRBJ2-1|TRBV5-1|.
TGCGCCAGCAGCTCAAATAGCGGTCTTTACAATGAGCAGTTCTTC
CASSSNSGLYNEQFF
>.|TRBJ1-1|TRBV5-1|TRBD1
TGCGCCAGCAGCGAGGGGACAGGCACTGAAGCTTTCTTT
CASSEGTGTEAFF
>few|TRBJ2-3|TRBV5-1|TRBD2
TGCGCCAGCAGCTTGGGTTTCTCTAGCGGGAGATCTAAGGTGCGAACAGATACGCAGTATTTT
CASSLGFSSGRSKVRTDTQYF
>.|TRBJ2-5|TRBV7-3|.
TGTGCCAGCAGCTTAAGTGCGGGACGGGAGACCCAGTACTTC
CASSLSAGRETQYF
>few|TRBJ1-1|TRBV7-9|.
TGTGCCAGCAGCTTAGAGCGGGCCGGATGGAACACTGAAGCTTTCTTT
CASSLERAGWNTEAFF
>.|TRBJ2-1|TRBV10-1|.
TGCGCCAGCAGTGAGTCGGGGGCGGGGTACAATGAGCAGTTCTTC
CASSESGAGYNEQFF
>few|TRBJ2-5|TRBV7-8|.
TGTGCCAGCAGCTTAGTGGTGGGGTCCAAGACCCAGTACTTC
CASSLVVGSKTQYF
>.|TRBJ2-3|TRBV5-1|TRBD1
TGCGCCAGCAGCTCCGGGACAGGGTCAGATACGCAGTATTTT
CASSSGTGSDTQYF
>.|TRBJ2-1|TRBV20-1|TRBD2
TGCAGTGCCCCAAGCGGGACTGGCAATGAGCAGTTCTTC
CSAPSGTGNEQFF
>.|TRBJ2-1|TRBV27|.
TGTGCCAGCAGTTTATTGTATCTTGAGACAGGCGTAAACAATGAGCAGTTCTTC
CASSLLYLETGVNNEQFF
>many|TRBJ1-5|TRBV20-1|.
TGCAGTGCTAGTTGGGGGAGCAATCAGCCCCAGCATTTT
CSASWGSNQPQHF
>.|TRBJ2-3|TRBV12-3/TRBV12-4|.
TGTGCCAGCAGTTTGATGGGGGCTGGCACAGATACGCAGTATTTT
CASSLMGAGTDTQYF
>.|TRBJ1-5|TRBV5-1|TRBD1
TGCGCCAGCAGCTTGGCGACAGGGAATCAGCCCCAGCATTTT
CASSLATGNQPQHF
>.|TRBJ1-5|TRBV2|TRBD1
TGTGCCAGCAGTGAAGCGGGACAGAGCAATCAGCCCCAGCATTTT
CASSEAGQSNQPQHF
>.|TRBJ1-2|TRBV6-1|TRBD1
TGTGCCAGCAGCCGGGGACAGATCTATGGCTACACCTTC
CASSRGQIYGYTF
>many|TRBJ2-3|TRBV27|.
TGTGCCAGCAGTTTAGTGGGGGGCACAGATACGCAGTATTTT
CASSLVGGTDTQYF
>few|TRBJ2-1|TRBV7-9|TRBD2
TGTGCCAGCAGCTTAAGCGGGGCTCACAATGAGCAGTTCTTC
CASSLSGAHNEQFF
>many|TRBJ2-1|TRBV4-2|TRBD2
TGTGCCAGCAGCCGGACTAGCGGCCTCAATGAGCAGTTCTTC
CASSRTSGLNEQFF
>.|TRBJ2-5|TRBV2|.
TGTGCCAGCAGTGAAGCGTCGCTAGGCATACCCCAAGAGACCCAGTACTTC
CASSEASLGIPQETQYF
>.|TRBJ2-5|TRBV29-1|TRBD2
TGCAGCGTTCGGACTAGTAAAGAGACCCAGTACTTC
CSVRTSKETQYF
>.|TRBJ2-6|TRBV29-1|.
TGCAGCGTCGGGACGGGGCCGCCATCTTCGGGGTCCAACGGCCTGACTTTC
CSVGTGPPSSGSNGLTF
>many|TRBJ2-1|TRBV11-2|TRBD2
TGTGCCAGCAGCTTAGTTAGCGGGGGTCTAGTATCGAGGGAGTTCTTC
CASSLVSGGLVSREFF
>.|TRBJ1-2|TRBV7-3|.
TGTGCCAGCACCAAAGACCCGGCCCTCTATGGCTACACCTTC
CASTKDPALYGYTF
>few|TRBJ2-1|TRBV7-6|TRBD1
TGTGCCAGCAGCAATGGACAGGGGATATACAATGAGCAGTTCTTC
CASSNGQGIYNEQFF
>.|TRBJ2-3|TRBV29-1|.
TGCAGCGTTGAGGGGACCGGCACAGATACGCAGTATTTT
CSVEGTGTDTQYF
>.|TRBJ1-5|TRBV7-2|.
TGTGCCAGCAGCCGTGATCGGGGTGGCAATCAGCCCCAGCATTTT
CASSRDRGGNQPQHF
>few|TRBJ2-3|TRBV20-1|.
TGCAGTGCTAGTTGGGGAAGGGGTACAGATACGCAGTATTTT
CSASWGRGTDTQYF
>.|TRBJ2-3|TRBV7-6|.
TGTGCCAGCAGCTTAGACCTGCTCCCCTCGGATACGCAGTATTTT
CASSLDLLPSDTQYF
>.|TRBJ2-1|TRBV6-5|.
TGTGCCAGCAGTTACGAGGGGCTCTACAATGAGCAGTTCTTC
CASSYEGLYNEQFF
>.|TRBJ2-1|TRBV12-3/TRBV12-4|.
TGTGCCAGCAGTTTAGCCCAGGGCAATGAGCAGTTCTTC
CASSLAQGNEQFF